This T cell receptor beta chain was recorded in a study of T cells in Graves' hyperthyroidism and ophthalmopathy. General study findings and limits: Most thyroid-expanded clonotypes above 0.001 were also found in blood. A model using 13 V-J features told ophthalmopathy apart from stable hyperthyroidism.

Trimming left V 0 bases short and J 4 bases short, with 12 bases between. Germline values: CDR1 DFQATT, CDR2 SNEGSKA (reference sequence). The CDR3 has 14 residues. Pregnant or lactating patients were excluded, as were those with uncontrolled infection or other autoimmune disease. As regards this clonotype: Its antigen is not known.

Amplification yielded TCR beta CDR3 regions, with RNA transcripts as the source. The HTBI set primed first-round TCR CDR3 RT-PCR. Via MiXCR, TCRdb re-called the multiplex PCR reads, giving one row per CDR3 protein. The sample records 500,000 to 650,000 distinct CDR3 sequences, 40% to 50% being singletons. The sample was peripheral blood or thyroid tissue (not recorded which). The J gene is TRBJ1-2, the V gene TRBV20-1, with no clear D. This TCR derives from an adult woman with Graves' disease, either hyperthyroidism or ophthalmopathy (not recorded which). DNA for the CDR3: TGCAGTGCTAGAGATTTTAAGCTCCTCTATGGCTACACCTTC. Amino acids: CSARDFKLLYGYTF.